The 10 T cell receptor beta chains in this list originate from one sample, sequenced in a study of blood T cell repertoires in COVID-19. Generated by immunoSEQ multiplex PCR, the TCRdb table keeps only in-frame clones and is missing some. The sample carries 200,000 to 250,000 clones, 75% to 90% recorded once. Sequencing was carried out using PBMCs or T cells enriched from blood (not recorded which). The source is a woman aged 30 to 39 with acute COVID-19.

This clone was recorded only once. The V gene is TRBV12-3 or TRBV12-4, the J gene TRBJ1-5; D is possibly TRBD1 (5 bases). V lost 7 bases to trimming and J lost 4 bases, with 11 bases between them. The CDR3 runs to 13 residues. DNA for the CDR3: TGTGCCAGCAAGCGGGGACGGAATCAGCCCCAGCATTTT. It yields the protein CASKRGRNQPQHF.

The chain combines TRBV29-1 with TRBJ2-1; D unresolved. Germline V gene sequence: CDR1 SQVTM, CDR2 ANQGSEA. The CDR3 length is 10 residues. V lost 5 bases, J lost 5 bases, and 4 bases lay in between. The CDR3 here is CSVWHNEQFF. In nucleotides, the CDR3 is TGCAGCGTTTGGCACAATGAGCAGTTCTTC.

V gene TRBV23-1 combines with J gene TRBJ1-4; 8 bases are a match to TRBD1. TRBV23-1 is an open reading frame whose function is uncertain. The CDR3 is made up of 16 amino acids. With 4 bases clipped from V and 7 bases from J, the junction kept 11 bases outside the gene matches. The CDR3 sequence: CASSLHQDRACEKLFF. The CDR3 nucleotides are TGCGCCAGCAGTCTCCACCAGGACAGGGCATGTGAAAAACTGTTTTTT.

V usage is TRBV27 and J usage is TRBJ2-2; D possibly corresponds to TRBD2 (6 bases). The germline gives CDR1 MNHEY, CDR2 SMNVEV (reference sequence). The V end was cut by 6 bases, the J end by 6 bases, with 26 bases between. The length of the CDR3 is 18 residues. This chain's CDR3 is CASRPNPGVGFYAGELFF. In DNA, the CDR3 is TGTGCCAGCAGGCCTAACCCGGGGGTCGGTTTCTATGCCGGGGAGCTGTTTTTT.

The chain recombines TRBV5-4 with TRBJ1-2, with D unclear. Germline assignment: CDR1 SGHNT and CDR2 YYREEE (reference sequence). The V and J ends lost 4 bases and 4 bases respectively, with 8 bases between them. This CDR3 spans 12 amino acids. This chain's CDR3 is CASSTVTYGYTF. The CDR3 DNA reads as TGTGCCAGCAGCACTGTTACCTATGGCTACACCTTC.

For this clone: The same CDR3 also results from other DNA sequences found in this sample. J is TRBJ2-7 and V is TRBV28; D gene ambiguous. This CDR3 has 11 residues. V lost 5 bases and J lost 1, with 3 bases in between. Germline CDR1 and CDR2: MDHEN and SYDVKM. CDR3 DNA: TGTGCCAGCAGTCAATCCTACGAGCAGTACTTC. Amino acids: CASSQSYEQYF.

This clone was seen only once. This chain uses TRBV28 with TRBJ2-7; D remains ambiguous. The length of the CDR3 is 16 residues. V was clipped by 5 bases and J by 0 bases, with 17 bases between them. Germline V gene sequence: CDR1 MDHEN, CDR2 SYDVKM. The CDR3 protein is CASSPLAGSVSYEQYF. CDR3 bases: TGTGCCAGCAGTCCCCTCGCCGGCAGCGTCTCCTACGAGCAGTACTTC. The entire variable domain, with the rest obtained from reference TRBV28 and TRBJ2-7, is as follows: DVKVTQSSRYLVKRTGEKVFLECVQDMDHENMFWYRQDPGLGLRLIYFSYDVKMKEKGDIPEGYSVSREKKERFSLILESASTNQTSMYLCASSPLAGSVSYEQYFGPGTRLTVT.

The chain links TRBV28 to TRBJ2-7, with TRBD2 matching 8 bases. V trimming: 5 bases; J trimming: 5 bases; junction bases outside the gene matches: 14. CDR3 length: 16 residues. The germline V gene has CDR1 MDHEN and CDR2 SYDVKM. CDR3 protein: CASSPSRGGGPHEQYF. CDR3 in DNA: TGTGCCAGCAGTCCCAGTCGGGGGGGAGGGCCCCACGAGCAGTACTTC.

This clone was found once. The V gene is TRBV3-1 (or the pseudogene TRBV3-2), the J gene TRBJ2-6; 7 positions match TRBD1. Unmatched junction bases numbered 3, after V lost 2 bases and J lost 2 bases. There are 16 residues in the CDR3. CDR1 and CDR2 from the germline V gene are LGHDT and YNNKEL (reference sequence). The CDR3 here is CASSQRQGAGANVLTF. CDR3 DNA: TGTGCCAGCAGCCAACGACAGGGTGCTGGGGCCAACGTCCTGACTTTC.

V is TRBV3-1 (or the pseudogene TRBV3-2) and J is TRBJ2-1; 10 nucleotides align to TRBD2. The junction had 10 bases not matched to a gene; V was cut back by 5 bases and J by 9 bases. The length of the CDR3 is 15 residues. Germline V gene data show CDR1 as LGHDT and CDR2 as YNNKEL (reference sequence). In DNA, the CDR3 is TGTGCCAGCAGCTACTCTAGCGGGGGTTTCTCTGAGCAGTTCTTC. It translates to CASSYSSGGFSEQFF.